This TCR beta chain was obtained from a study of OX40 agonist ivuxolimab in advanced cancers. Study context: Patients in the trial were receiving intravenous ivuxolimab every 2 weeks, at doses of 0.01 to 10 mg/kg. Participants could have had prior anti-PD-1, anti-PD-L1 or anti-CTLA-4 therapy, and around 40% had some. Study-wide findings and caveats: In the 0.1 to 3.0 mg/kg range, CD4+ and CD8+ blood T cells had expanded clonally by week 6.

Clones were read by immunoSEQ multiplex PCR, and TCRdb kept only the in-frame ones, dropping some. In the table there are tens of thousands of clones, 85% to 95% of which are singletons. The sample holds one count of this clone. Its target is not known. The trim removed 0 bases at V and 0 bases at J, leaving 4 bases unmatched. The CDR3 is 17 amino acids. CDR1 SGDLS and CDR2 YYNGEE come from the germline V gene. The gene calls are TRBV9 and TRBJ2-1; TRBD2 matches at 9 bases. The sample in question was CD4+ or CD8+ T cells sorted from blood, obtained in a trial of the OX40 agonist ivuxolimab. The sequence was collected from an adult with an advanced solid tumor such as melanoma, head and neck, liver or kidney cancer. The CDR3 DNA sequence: TGTGCCAGCAGCGTAGAGGGTAGCGGGAGCTCCTACAATGAGCAGTTCTTC. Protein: CASSVEGSGSSYNEQFF.